This is a list of T cell receptor beta chains from one sample in a study of human T cells and chemical hapten exposure. TCRdb itself ran the RACE reads through MiXCR, one entry per CDR3 protein. Here the sample spans fewer than 400,000 distinct CDR3 sequences, under 8% being singletons. Here the sequenced sample was whole blood, taken in connection with sensitization to the hapten diphenylcyclopropenone (DPC). The source of these receptors is a woman between 18 and 30 years old with alopecia areata. Some clones in this sample may be carry-over from other donors' samples. The CDR3 runs from the conserved cysteine through the conserved F or W. The order of the fields is J gene, V gene, clone size, D gene, CDR3 length, CDR3 DNA, CDR3 protein. D genes are given only for firm matches. A clone size is listed for some rows: how often the clone was seen (once, few, many), or a class if it is expanded.

TRBJ2-3,TRBV5-4,NA,TRBD2,18,TGTGCCAGCAGCTTGGAGCTAGCGGGGGGCGATACCGCAGATACGCAGTATTTT,CASSLELAGGDTADTQYF
TRBJ2-6,TRBV20-1,NA,NA,16,TGCAGTGCTAGAAAAGTAGGCAGCTCTGGGGCCAACGTCCTGACTTTC,CSARKVGSSGANVLTF
TRBJ2-5,TRBV2,few,TRBD2,15,TGTGCCAGCAGTATGCTAGCGGGGCTTCAAGAGACCCAGTACTTC,CASSMLAGLQETQYF
TRBJ2-5,TRBV18,few,NA,11,TGTGCCAGCCAAACACGGGTCGTAAAGTACTTC,CASQTRVVKYF
TRBJ1-6,TRBV20-1,NA,NA,13,TGCAGTGCTAGTCAGGGACTAAATTCACCCCTCCACTTT,CSASQGLNSPLHF
TRBJ2-7,TRBV7-9,many,TRBD1,15,TGTGCCAGCAGCTTGCCGGGACAGAGGTCTTACGAGCAGTACTTC,CASSLPGQRSYEQYF
TRBJ2-1,TRBV11-1,NA,NA,15,TGTGCCAGCAGCCCTGGACAGTTTGTTTACAATGAGCAGTTCTTC,CASSPGQFVYNEQFF
TRBJ2-3,TRBV27,NA,NA,15,TGTGCCAGCAGTTTAACTAAAGCTCCTTGGGGGCTAGAGTATTTT,CASSLTKAPWGLEYF
TRBJ2-1,TRBV6-1,few,TRBD1,13,TGTGCCAGCACCCCAGGGGGTGGGGATGAGCAGTTCTTC,CASTPGGGDEQFF
TRBJ1-4,TRBV28,NA,TRBD1,14,TGTGCCAGCAGTTTGACAGGGGCTGGAGAAAAACTGTTTTTT,CASSLTGAGEKLFF
TRBJ2-3,TRBV5-1,many,NA,13,TGCGCCAGCTCCCTTAGCGGCCCAGATACGCAGTATTTT,CASSLSGPDTQYF
TRBJ2-3,TRBV5-1,NA,NA,16,TGCGCCAGCAGCTTAAATTCCCCCTCCAGCACAGATACGCAGTATTTT,CASSLNSPSSTDTQYF
TRBJ1-6,TRBV10-3,NA,NA,14,TGTGCCATCAACTCGGTGGATAAAAATTCACCCCTCCACTTT,CAINSVDKNSPLHF
TRBJ2-5,TRBV5-1,many,NA,14,TGCGCCAGCAGCTTGGGCGTTCAAAAAGAGACCCAGTACTTC,CASSLGVQKETQYF
TRBJ2-3,TRBV27,few,TRBD2,16,TGTGCCAGCAGTTCTTATAGCGGGACCTTCACAGATACGCAGTATTTT,CASSSYSGTFTDTQYF
TRBJ2-7,TRBV6-5,few,NA,16,TGTGCCAGCAGTTACTCGGGGGTCTCGAGCTCCTACGAGCAGTACTTC,CASSYSGVSSSYEQYF
TRBJ2-1,TRBV10-3,NA,NA,15,TGTGCCATCAGTGAGCCCGAAGGAGGGCCCTTGGAGCAGTTCTTC,CAISEPEGGPLEQFF
TRBJ2-3,TRBV20-1,many,TRBD2,15,TGCAGTGCCCCGACTAGCGGGGGGCGCACAGATACGCAGTATTTT,CSAPTSGGRTDTQYF
TRBJ2-5,TRBV13,NA,NA,16,TGTGCCAGCAGCGTGGGGATGGGTCTACCACAAGAGACCCAGTACTTC,CASSVGMGLPQETQYF
TRBJ1-1,TRBV4-2,NA,NA,14,TGTGCCAGCAGCCCCAATAGCGATATCACTGAAGCTTTCTTT,CASSPNSDITEAFF
TRBJ2-2,TRBV5-1,NA,NA,13,TGCGCCAGCAGCTTAAACGGGTACGAGGAGCTGTTTTTT,CASSLNGYEELFF
TRBJ1-1,TRBV12-3/TRBV12-4,NA,NA,15,TGTGCCAGCAGTCCCCGTGATGTGGAGGCCACTGAAGCTTTCTTT,CASSPRDVEATEAFF
TRBJ1-1,TRBV24-1,NA,NA,16,TGTGCCACCAGTTCTTGGAGCCCATCGATTGACGCTGAAGCTTTCTTT,CATSSWSPSIDAEAFF
TRBJ2-7,TRBV3-1,many,NA,16,TGTGCCAGCAGCCACCGGACAGAAAGCATCTCCTACGAGCAGTACTTC,CASSHRTESISYEQYF
TRBJ2-1,TRBV7-2,few,NA,14,TGTGCCAGCAGCTCACCCCGGACTTACAATGAGCAGTTCTTC,CASSSPRTYNEQFF
TRBJ2-3,TRBV9,many,NA,14,TGTGCCAGCAATAAGGGGGACCCGTGGGCTACGCAGTATTTT,CASNKGDPWATQYF
TRBJ1-6,TRBV7-2,few,NA,13,TGTGCCAGCAGCACGTTTGTTAATTCACCCCTCCACTTT,CASSTFVNSPLHF
TRBJ2-7,TRBV27,NA,NA,16,TGTGCCAGCAGCAAAATCACCGGGACCGGTTTCTACGAGCAGTACTTC,CASSKITGTGFYEQYF
TRBJ2-2,TRBV11-2,many,TRBD2,16,TGTGCCAGCAGAGTTAGCGGGGGGCCGGACACCGGGGAGCTGTTTTTT,CASRVSGGPDTGELFF
TRBJ1-4,TRBV10-3,many,NA,14,TGTGCCATCAGTGGCTCCCATGAGGACGAAAAACTGTTTTTT,CAISGSHEDEKLFF
TRBJ1-2,TRBV20-1,NA,TRBD1,13,TGCAGTGCTAAAAGGACAGGGAGGAATGGCTACACCTTC,CSAKRTGRNGYTF
TRBJ2-7,TRBV7-2,many,TRBD1,12,TGTGCTACCGGGACAGACTCCTACGAGCAGTACTTC,CATGTDSYEQYF
TRBJ2-3,TRBV28,NA,TRBD2,15,TGTGCCAGCAGTCTATCCTCGACTAGCCAAAATACGCAGTATTTT,CASSLSSTSQNTQYF
TRBJ1-5,TRBV27,few,NA,16,TGTGCCAGCACCCTTTTGAAGCAGGGAGGCCATCAGCCCCAGCATTTT,CASTLLKQGGHQPQHF
TRBJ2-7,TRBV3-1,few,TRBD2,14,TGTGCCAGCGCACTGGGGCTAGCGGGGGACGAGCAGTACTTC,CASALGLAGDEQYF
TRBJ2-7,TRBV6-5,many,NA,14,TGTGCCAGCAGTCCCCGACTAGATTCCTACGAGCAGTACTTC,CASSPRLDSYEQYF
TRBJ1-1,TRBV7-3,many,NA,13,TGTGCCAGCAGCTTAAGTTTTGCCACTGAAGCTTTCTTT,CASSLSFATEAFF
TRBJ1-4,TRBV7-9,NA,NA,13,TGTGCCAGCAGCTTGCAGGGGAGCGAAAAACTGTTTTTT,CASSLQGSEKLFF
TRBJ1-1,TRBV29-1,many,TRBD1,12,TGCAGCGTGGACAGGGGGAACACTGAAGCTTTCTTT,CSVDRGNTEAFF
TRBJ2-7,TRBV4-3,few,NA,15,TGCGCCAGCAGCCAAGACCACCGAACAGGGAACGAGCAGTACTTC,CASSQDHRTGNEQYF
TRBJ1-2,TRBV4-1,NA,NA,15,TGCGCCAGCAGCCAAGATCCCGGGTCCCTCTATGGCTACACCTTC,CASSQDPGSLYGYTF
TRBJ1-1,TRBV5-1,NA,NA,14,TGCGCCAGCAGCTCAGGGGCCTCGAACACTGAAGCTTTCTTT,CASSSGASNTEAFF
TRBJ2-7,TRBV5-1,many,NA,14,TGCGCCAGCAGCTTGGGCACACCATCCTACGAGCAGTACTTC,CASSLGTPSYEQYF
TRBJ2-2,TRBV9,few,NA,16,TGTGCCAGCAGCGTAGTCCCCAGTCTGGACACCGGGGAGCTGTTTTTT,CASSVVPSLDTGELFF